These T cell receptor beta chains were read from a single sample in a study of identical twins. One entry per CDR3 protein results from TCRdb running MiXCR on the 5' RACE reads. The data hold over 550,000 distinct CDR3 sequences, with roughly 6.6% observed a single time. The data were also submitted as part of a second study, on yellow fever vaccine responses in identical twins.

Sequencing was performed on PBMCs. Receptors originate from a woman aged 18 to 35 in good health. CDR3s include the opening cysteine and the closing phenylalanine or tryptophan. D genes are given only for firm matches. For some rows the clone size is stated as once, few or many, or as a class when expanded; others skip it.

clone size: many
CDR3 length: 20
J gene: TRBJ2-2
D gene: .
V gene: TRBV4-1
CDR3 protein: CASSQRVGGGPNKNTGELFF
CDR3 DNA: TGCGCCAGCAGCCAAAGAGTTGGAGGGGGCCCAAACAAGAACACCGGGGAGCTGTTTTTT

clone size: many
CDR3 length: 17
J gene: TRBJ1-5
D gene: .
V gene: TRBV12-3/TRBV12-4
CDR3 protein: CASSLGRVFRGDQPQHF
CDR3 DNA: TGTGCCAGCAGTTTAGGGAGAGTCTTTAGGGGGGATCAGCCCCAGCATTTT

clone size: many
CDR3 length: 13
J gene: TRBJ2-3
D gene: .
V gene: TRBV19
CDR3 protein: CASSTRGTDTQYF
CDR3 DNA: TGTGCCAGTAGTACCCGGGGTACAGATACGCAGTATTTT

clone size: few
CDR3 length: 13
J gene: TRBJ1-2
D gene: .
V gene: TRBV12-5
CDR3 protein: CASGSQGINGYTF
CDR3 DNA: TGTGCTAGTGGTTCCCAAGGGATCAATGGCTACACCTTC

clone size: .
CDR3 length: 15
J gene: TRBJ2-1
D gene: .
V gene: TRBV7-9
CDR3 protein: CASSLSGHGNNEQFF
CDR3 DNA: TGTGCCAGCAGCCTTTCGGGACACGGAAACAATGAGCAGTTCTTC

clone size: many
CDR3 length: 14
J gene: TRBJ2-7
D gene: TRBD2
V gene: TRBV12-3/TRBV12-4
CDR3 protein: CASRTSGSIYEQYF
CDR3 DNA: TGTGCCAGCAGAACTAGCGGGAGTATCTACGAGCAGTACTTC

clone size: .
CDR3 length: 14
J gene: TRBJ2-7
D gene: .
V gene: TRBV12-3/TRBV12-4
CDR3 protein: CASKVTAGESEQYF
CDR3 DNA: TGTGCCAGCAAGGTAACAGCAGGGGAAAGCGAGCAGTACTTC

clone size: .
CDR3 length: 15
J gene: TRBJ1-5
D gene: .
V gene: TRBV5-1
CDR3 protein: CASSLAGAGNQPQHF
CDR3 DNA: TGCGCCAGCAGCTTGGCTGGGGCTGGCAATCAGCCCCAGCATTTT

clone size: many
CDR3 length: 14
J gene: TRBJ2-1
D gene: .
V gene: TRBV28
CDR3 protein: CASSLSQGRNEQFF
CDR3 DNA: TGTGCCAGCAGTTTATCCCAGGGTCGGAATGAGCAGTTCTTC

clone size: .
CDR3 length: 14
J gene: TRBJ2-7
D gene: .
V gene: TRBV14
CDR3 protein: CASSQPPTQHEQYF
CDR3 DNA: TGTGCCAGCAGCCAGCCTCCAACCCAGCACGAGCAGTACTTC

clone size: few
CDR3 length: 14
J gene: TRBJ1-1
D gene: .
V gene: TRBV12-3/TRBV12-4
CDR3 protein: CASSSRGFGTEAFF
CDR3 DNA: TGTGCCAGCAGTTCCAGGGGTTTTGGGACTGAAGCTTTCTTT

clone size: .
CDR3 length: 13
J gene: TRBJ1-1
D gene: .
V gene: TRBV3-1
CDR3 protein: CASSQMWGTEAFF
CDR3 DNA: TGTGCCAGCAGCCAAATGTGGGGGACTGAAGCTTTCTTT

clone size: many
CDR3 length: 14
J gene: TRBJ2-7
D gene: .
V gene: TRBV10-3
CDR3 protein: CAISESTIEIEQYF
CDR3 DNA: TGTGCCATCAGTGAATCTACGATTGAGATCGAGCAGTACTTC

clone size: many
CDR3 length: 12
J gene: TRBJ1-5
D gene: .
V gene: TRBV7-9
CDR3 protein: CASSLGDQPQHF
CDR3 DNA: TGTGCCAGCAGTTTAGGGGATCAGCCCCAGCATTTT

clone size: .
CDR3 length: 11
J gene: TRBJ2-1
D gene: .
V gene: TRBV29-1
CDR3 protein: CSVEWGWEQFF
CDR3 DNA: TGCAGCGTTGAATGGGGTTGGGAGCAGTTCTTC

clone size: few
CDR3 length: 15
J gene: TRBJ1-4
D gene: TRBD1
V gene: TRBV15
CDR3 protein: CATSRRTGKGEKLFF
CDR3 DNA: TGTGCCACCAGCAGAAGGACAGGGAAGGGAGAAAAACTGTTTTTT

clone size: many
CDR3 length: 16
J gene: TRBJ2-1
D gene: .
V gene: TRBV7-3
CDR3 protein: CASSSPGPTGKNEQFF
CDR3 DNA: TGTGCCAGCAGCTCACCCGGTCCTACAGGAAAAAATGAGCAGTTCTTC

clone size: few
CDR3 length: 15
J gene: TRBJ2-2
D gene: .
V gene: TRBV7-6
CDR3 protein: CASSLTDGHAGELFF
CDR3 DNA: TGTGCCAGCAGCTTAACAGACGGGCATGCCGGGGAGCTGTTTTTT

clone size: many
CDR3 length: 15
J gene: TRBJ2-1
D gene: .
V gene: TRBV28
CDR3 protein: CASSLVSGALNEQFF
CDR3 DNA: TGTGCCAGCAGTTTAGTATCGGGAGCTCTCAATGAGCAGTTCTTC

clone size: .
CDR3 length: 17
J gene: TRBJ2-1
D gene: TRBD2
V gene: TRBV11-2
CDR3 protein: CASSLTPPGTSFNEQFF
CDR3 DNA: TGTGCCAGCAGCTTAACACCCCCAGGGACTAGCTTCAATGAGCAGTTCTTC

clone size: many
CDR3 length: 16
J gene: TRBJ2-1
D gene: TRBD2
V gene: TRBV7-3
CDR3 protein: CASSALAGGPYNEQFF
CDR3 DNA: TGTGCCAGCAGCGCACTAGCGGGAGGACCCTACAATGAGCAGTTCTTC

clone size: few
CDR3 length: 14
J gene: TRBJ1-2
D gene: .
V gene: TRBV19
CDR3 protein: CASNTATLTRGYTF
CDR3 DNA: TGTGCCAGTAATACAGCCACTCTGACCAGGGGCTACACCTTC

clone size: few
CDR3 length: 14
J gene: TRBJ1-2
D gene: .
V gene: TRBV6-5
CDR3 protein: CASSYSMPGYGYTF
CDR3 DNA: TGTGCCAGCAGTTACTCGATGCCAGGCTATGGCTACACCTTC

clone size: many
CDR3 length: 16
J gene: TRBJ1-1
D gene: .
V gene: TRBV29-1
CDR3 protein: CSVGAALSGWGTEAFF
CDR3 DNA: TGCAGCGTTGGAGCCGCTTTATCCGGTTGGGGTACTGAAGCTTTCTTT

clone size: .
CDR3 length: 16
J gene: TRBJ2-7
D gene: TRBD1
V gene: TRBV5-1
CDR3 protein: CASSLGGQPNSYEQYF
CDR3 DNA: TGCGCCAGCAGCTTGGGGGGACAGCCAAATAGCTACGAGCAGTACTTC

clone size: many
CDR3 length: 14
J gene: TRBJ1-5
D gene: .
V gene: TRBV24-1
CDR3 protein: CATSDSLGSQPQHF
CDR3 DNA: TGTGCCACCAGTGACTCGTTAGGTAGTCAGCCCCAGCATTTT

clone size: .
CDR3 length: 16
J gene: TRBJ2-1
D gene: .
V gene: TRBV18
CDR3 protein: CASSPPGIGVFNEQFF
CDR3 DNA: TGTGCCAGCTCACCACCCGGGATTGGGGTATTCAATGAGCAGTTCTTC

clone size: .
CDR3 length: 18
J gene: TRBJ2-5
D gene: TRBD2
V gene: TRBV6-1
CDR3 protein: CASSRTSGSFSGQETQYF
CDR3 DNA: TGTGCCAGCAGTCGGACTAGCGGGAGTTTTAGTGGCCAAGAGACCCAGTACTTC

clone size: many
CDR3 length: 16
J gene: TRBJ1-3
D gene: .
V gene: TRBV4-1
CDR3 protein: CASSLMRGATGNTIYF
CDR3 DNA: TGCGCCAGCAGTTTGATGCGGGGGGCTACTGGAAACACCATATATTTT

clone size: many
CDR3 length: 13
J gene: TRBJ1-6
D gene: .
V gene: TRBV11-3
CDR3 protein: CASSSNQGWTLHF
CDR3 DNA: TGTGCCAGCAGCTCGAACCAGGGTTGGACCCTCCACTTT

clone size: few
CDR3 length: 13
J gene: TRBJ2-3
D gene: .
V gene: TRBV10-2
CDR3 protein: CGSTQILTDTQYF
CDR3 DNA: TGCGGATCAACTCAGATACTCACAGATACGCAGTATTTT

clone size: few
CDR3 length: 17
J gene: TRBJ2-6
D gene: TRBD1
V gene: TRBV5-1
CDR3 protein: CASSGGQVDSGANVLTF
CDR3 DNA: TGCGCCAGCAGCGGAGGACAGGTGGACTCTGGGGCCAACGTCCTGACTTTC

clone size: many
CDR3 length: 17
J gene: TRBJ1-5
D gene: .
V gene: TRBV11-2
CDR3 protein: CASSLSAGPLGDQPQHF
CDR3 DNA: TGTGCCAGCAGCCTATCGGCAGGTCCCCTCGGGGATCAGCCCCAGCATTTT

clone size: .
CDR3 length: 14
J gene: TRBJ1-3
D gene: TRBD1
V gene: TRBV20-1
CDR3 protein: CSATTGVSGNTIYF
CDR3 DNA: TGCAGTGCAACGACAGGGGTCTCTGGAAACACCATATATTTT

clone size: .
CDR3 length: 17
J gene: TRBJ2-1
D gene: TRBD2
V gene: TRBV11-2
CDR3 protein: CASSPRASGSVWGEQFF
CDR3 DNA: TGTGCCAGCAGCCCAAGGGCTAGCGGGAGCGTATGGGGTGAGCAGTTCTTC

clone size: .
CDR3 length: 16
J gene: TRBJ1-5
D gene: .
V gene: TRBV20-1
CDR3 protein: CSAIGIEGSRNQSQHF
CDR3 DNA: TGCAGTGCTATTGGGATCGAGGGGTCCAGAAATCAGTCCCAGCATTTT

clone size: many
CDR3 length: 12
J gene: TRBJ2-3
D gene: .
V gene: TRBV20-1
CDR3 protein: CSASPTTDTQYF
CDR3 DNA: TGCAGTGCCTCGCCTACCACAGATACGCAGTATTTT

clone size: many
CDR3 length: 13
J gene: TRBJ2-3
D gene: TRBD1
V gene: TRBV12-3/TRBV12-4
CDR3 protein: CASIPTGVDTQYF
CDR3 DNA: TGTGCCAGCATCCCAACAGGGGTAGATACGCAGTATTTT

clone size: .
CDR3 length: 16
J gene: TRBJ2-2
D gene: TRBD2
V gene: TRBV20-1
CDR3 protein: CSARDRLAGLTGELFF
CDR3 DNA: TGCAGTGCTAGAGATAGACTAGCGGGACTAACCGGGGAGCTGTTTTTT

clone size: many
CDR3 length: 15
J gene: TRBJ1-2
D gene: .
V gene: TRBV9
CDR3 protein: CASSARGLLNYGYTF
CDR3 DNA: TGTGCCAGCAGCGCCCGAGGGCTTCTAAACTATGGCTACACCTTC

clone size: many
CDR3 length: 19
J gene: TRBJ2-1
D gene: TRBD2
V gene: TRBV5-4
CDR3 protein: CASSLEVPGLADYYNEQFF
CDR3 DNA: TGTGCCAGCAGCTTGGAAGTCCCGGGACTAGCGGATTACTACAATGAGCAGTTCTTC

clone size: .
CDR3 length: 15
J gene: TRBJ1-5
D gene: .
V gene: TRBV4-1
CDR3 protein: CASSQEKGFNQPQHF
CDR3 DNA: TGCGCCAGCAGCCAAGAGAAAGGGTTCAATCAGCCCCAGCATTTT

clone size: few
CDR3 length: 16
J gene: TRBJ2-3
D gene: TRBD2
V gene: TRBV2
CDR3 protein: CASRASGRTSTDTQYF
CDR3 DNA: TGTGCCAGCAGGGCTAGCGGGCGAACCAGCACAGATACGCAGTATTTT

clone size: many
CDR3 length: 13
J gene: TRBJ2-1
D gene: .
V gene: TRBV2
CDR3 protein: CASSANPGNEQFF
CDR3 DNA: TGTGCCAGCAGTGCTAACCCGGGCAATGAGCAGTTCTTC

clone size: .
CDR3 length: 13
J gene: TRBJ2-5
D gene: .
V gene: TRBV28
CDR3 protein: CASGQGGLPTQYF
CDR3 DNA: TGTGCCAGCGGCCAAGGGGGGCTTCCGACCCAGTACTTC

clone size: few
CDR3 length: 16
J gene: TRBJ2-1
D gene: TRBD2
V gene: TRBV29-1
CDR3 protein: CSVTGLAGGLSNEQFF
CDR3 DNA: TGCAGCGTGACGGGACTAGCGGGGGGGCTTTCCAATGAGCAGTTCTTC